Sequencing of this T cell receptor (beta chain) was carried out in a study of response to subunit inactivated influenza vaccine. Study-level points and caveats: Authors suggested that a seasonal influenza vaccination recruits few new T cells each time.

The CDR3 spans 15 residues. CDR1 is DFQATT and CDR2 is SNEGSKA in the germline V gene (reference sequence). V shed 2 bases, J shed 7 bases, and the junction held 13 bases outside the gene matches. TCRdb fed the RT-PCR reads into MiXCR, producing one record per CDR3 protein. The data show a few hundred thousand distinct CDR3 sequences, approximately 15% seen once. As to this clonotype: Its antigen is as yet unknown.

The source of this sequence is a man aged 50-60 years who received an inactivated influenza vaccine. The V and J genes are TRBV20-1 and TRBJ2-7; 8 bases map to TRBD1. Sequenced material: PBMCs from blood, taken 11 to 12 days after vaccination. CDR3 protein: CSARNQGAMMREQYF. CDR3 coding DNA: TGCAGTGCTAGAAATCAGGGGGCAATGATGCGGGAGCAGTACTTC.